Listed here are 10 T cell receptor beta chains from one sample, sequenced in a study of blood T cell repertoires in COVID-19. The table came from immunoSEQ multiplex PCR; TCRdb's copy has only in-frame clones and leaves some out. There are 300,000 to 400,000 clones in the sample; about 93% occur only once, and about 3.5% lies in the top ten. Material for sequencing was peripheral blood. The source of these receptors is a woman between 18 and 29 years old who had recovered from COVID-19.

The genes are TRBV27 and TRBJ2-3; the D is unclear. Germline lookup yields CDR1 MNHEY and CDR2 SMNVEV (reference sequence). The V gene lost 5 bases and the J gene lost 5 bases, with 14 bases spanning the gap. This CDR3 has 14 residues. CDR3 bases: TGTGCCAGCAGTCCCCCGTCTAGTTTAGATACGCAGTATTTT. This translates into CASSPPSSLDTQYF.

This chain connects TRBV20-1 to TRBJ2-1, with 9 nucleotides matching TRBD1. Germline CDR1 reads DFQATT; CDR2 reads SNEGSKA (reference sequence). CDR3 size: 14 residues. V shed 3 bases, J shed 7 bases, and the junction held 7 bases outside the gene matches. The CDR3 spells CSASRTGGVNEQFF. CDR3 coding DNA: TGCAGTGCTAGTAGAACAGGGGGCGTGAATGAGCAGTTCTTC.

The chain combines TRBV29-1 with TRBJ2-5, with 8 positions matching TRBD2. The length of the CDR3 is 14 residues. With 6 bases clipped from V and 9 bases from J, the junction kept 15 bases outside the gene matches. Germline CDR1 SQVTM, CDR2 ANQGSEA. In DNA form, the CDR3 reads TGCAGCGTCCCATCTTCGGGGGCCGGGGGGGCCCAGTACTTC. Translating gives CSVPSSGAGGAQYF.

V gene TRBV19 combines with J gene TRBJ2-1; 8 nucleotides agree with TRBD1. V lost 7 bases to trimming and J lost 6 bases; unmatched junction nucleotides: 11. The CDR3 sequence is 15 residues long. CDR1 and CDR2 (germline): LNHDA, SQIVND (reference sequence). The CDR3 loop reads CASTHWTGSGNEQFF. The CDR3 DNA is TGTGCCAGTACCCACTGGACAGGGAGTGGCAATGAGCAGTTCTTC.

J is TRBJ2-7 and V is TRBV5-1; 14 bases fit TRBD2. The CDR3 extends over 14 amino acids. Germline V CDR1 and CDR2: SGHRS, YFSETQ. With 2 bases clipped from V and 6 bases from J, the junction kept 1 base outside the gene matches. The CDR3 protein is CASSFGTSGSEQYV. CDR3 nucleotides: TGCGCCAGCAGCTTCGGGACTAGCGGGAGCGAGCAGTACGTC.

The genes are TRBV20-1 and TRBJ2-1; D is undetermined. Trimming took 2 bases from V and 5 from J, leaving 4 bases between them. Germline V CDR1 and CDR2: DFQATT, SNEGSKA (reference sequence). The CDR3 runs to 11 residues. The CDR3 loop is CSARSNNEQFF. The DNA for the CDR3 is TGCAGTGCTAGAAGCAACAATGAGCAGTTCTTC.

This chain connects TRBV3-1 (or the pseudogene TRBV3-2) to TRBJ2-1; weak D call: TRBD2 (6 bases). V shed 4 bases and J shed 7 bases, with 20 bases lying between them. The V gene's germline CDR1 is LGHDT and CDR2 YNNKEL (reference sequence). The CDR3 totals 16 residues. CDR3 region: CASSPPRGGPGNEQFF. DNA for the CDR3: TGTGCCAGCAGCCCTCCGCGCGGAGGGCCGGGTAATGAGCAGTTCTTC.

Only one count was recorded for this clone. The genes are TRBV18 and TRBJ1-4; D is ambiguous. V was clipped by 9 bases and J by 8 bases, with 13 bases between them. Germline CDR1 and CDR2: KGHSH and LQKENI. The CDR3 has 12 amino acids. The CDR3 bases are TGTGCCAGTTTTAAGGTGGGCGAAAAACTGTTTTTT. Its translation: CASFKVGEKLFF. The variable domain in full, completed from reference TRBV18 and TRBJ1-4, reads NAGVMQNPRHLVRRRGQEARLRCSPMKGHSHVYWYRQLPEEGLKFMVYLQKENIIDESGMPKERFSAEFPKEGPSILRIQQVVRGDSAAYFCASFKVGEKLFFGSGTQLSVL.

This clone was recorded only once. The CDR3 DNA reads as TGTGCCAGCTCACCACAGGGGACATCAAAGAACACTGAAGCTTTCTTT. Translation gives CASSPQGTSKNTEAFF. The J gene is TRBJ1-1, the V gene TRBV18; maybe TRBD1 (6 bases). Germline CDR1 reads KGHSH; CDR2 reads LQKENI. The ends were cut back, 1 base at V and 1 base at J, with 13 bases in the middle. CDR3 length: 16 residues.

The J gene is TRBJ2-5, the V gene TRBV5-1; the D gene is possibly TRBD2 (5 bases). V was cut by 0 bases and J by 5 bases, with 11 bases left in between. Germline values: CDR1 SGHRS, CDR2 YFSETQ. The CDR3 covers 14 residues. CDR3 amino acids: CASSLEWRGETQYF. CDR3 in DNA: TGCGCCAGCAGCTTGGAGTGGCGAGGGGAGACCCAGTACTTC.